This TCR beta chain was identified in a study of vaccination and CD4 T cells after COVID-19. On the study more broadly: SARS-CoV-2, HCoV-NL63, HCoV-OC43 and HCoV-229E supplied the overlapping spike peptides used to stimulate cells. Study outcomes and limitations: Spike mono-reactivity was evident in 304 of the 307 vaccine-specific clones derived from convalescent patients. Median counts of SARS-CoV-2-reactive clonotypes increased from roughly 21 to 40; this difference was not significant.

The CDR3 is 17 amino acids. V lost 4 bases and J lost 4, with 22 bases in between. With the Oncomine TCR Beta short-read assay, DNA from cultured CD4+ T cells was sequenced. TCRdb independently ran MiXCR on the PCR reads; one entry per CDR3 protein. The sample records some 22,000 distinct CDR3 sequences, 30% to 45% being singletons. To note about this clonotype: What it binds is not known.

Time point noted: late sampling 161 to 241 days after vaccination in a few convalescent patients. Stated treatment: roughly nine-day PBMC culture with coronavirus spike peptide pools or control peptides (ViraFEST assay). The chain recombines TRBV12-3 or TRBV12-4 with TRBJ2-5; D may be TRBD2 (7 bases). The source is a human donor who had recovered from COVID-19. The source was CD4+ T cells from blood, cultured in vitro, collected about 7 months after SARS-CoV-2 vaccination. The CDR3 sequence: CASSSRGGRAPTETQYF. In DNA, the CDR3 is TGTGCCAGCAGTTCGAGGGGGGGGAGGGCTCCGACAGAGACCCAGTACTTC.